Listed here is a single T cell receptor beta chain. The data were taken from a study of blood T cell repertoires in COVID-19. Study background: Collection of acute and convalescent COVID-19 samples took place in the United States, Italy and Spain. In each case, the material was cDNA or gDNA derived from T cells, B-cell-depleted T cells, or PBMCs.

Source study methods: It was from reference gene primer amplification that nucleated cell counts were estimated. Method: immunoSEQ multiplex PCR; TCRdb's copy keeps in-frame clones and lacks some. V and J calls and clone size are given by that table; D and trimming were obtained from the DNA. The sample lists under 300,000 clones; around 83% were seen once. CDR1 is SGHTA, CDR2 FQGNSA, per germline. CDR3 length equals 15 residues. V lost 5 bases, J lost 4 bases, and 16 bases lay in between. Material: peripheral blood. The chain uses TRBV7-2 and TRBJ2-3; tentatively, D is TRBD1 (6 bases). This TCR derives from a man between 25 and 39 years old who had recovered from COVID-19. Here the CDR3 reads CASSPSPHRADTQYF. The DNA for the CDR3 is TGTGCCAGCAGCCCAAGTCCCCACAGGGCAGATACGCAGTATTTT.